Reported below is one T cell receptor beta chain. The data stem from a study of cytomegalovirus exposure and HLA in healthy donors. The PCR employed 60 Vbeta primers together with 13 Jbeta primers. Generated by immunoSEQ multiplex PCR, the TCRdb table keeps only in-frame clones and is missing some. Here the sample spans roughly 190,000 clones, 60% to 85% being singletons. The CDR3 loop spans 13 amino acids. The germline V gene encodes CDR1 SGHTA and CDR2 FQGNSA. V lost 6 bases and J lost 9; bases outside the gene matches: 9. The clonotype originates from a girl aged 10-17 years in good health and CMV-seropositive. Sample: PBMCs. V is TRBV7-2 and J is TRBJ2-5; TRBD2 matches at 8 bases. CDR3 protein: CASRYGGEVAQYF. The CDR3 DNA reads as TGTGCCAGCAGATACGGGGGGGAGGTGGCCCAGTACTTC.